This TCR beta chain came from a study of CD8+CD57+ T cells in acquired aplastic anemia (dated by TCRdb to 2016 to 2019). In the study overall: Extracted DNA from sorted CD4+ and CD8+ cells averaged 3.2 ug, ranging from about 0.2 to 30 ug. CD8+CD57+ expansion was defined as a frequency above the mean frequency observed in healthy subjects. General study outcomes and caveats: Around 27 CD8+ CDR3 sequences were shared between patients and controls but appeared highly expressed in patients and within their immunodominant clones. CD8+ Simpson's diversity did not differ significantly between patients and healthy controls (P=0.060).

From the cysteine through the phenylalanine, the CDR3 covers 14 amino acids. The CDR3 DNA has 42 bases and is translated from base 1. Germline trimming amounts to 2 bases on V and 5 bases on J, with 6 as the count of junction bases outside the gene matches. CDR1 and CDR2 were assigned from the germline V gene as KGHSH and LQKENI. This clonotype was counted between two and nine times. Its antigen remains undetermined. Within one base of it there is no much larger clone, and no base qualities were kept. The patients picked for sequencing were ones in whom flow cytometry had shown an expansion of CD8+CD57+ cells. Severe acquired aplastic anemia was diagnosed in all patients according to International Study of Aplastic Anemia and Agranulocytosis and Camitta criteria. No patient had received any therapy when blood was sampled. TCR repertoires of sorted CD4+ and CD8+ blood T cells from severe aplastic anemia patients and healthy subjects were deep-sequenced in the study. In the USA, patient enrollment took place under clinicaltrials.gov protocols 00001620, 01623167, 00001397, 00071045, 00081523 and 00961064. Ficoll-Paque density gradient centrifugation was used to isolate peripheral blood mononuclear cells. Before DNA extraction, CD4+ and CD8+ T cells were sorted by FACS or by magnetic beads.

Genomic DNA served as template for TCR beta VDJ combination and CDR3 sequence profiling. TCR repertoire sequencing was run on an Illumina HiSeq 2000. Under the source paper's analysis protocol: TRBV/TRBJ rearrangement plots, CDR3 size and DJ length profiles, and Simpson's diversity index were used to assess repertoires. The most abundant DNA sequence in the deep sequencing data was taken as the immunodominant clone. CDR3 amino acid sequences were checked for sharing between subjects and were compared against published repertoires and the VDJdb database. TCRdb reanalyzed the raw reads on its own, using fastp at Q25 for trimming and MiXCR for clone calling, and kept in-frame beta chains. Each entry merges the rows of one CDR3 protein and shows their most common DNA and genes. The V and J calls, along with clone size, are taken from TCRdb and not from the paper's own processing. A total of about 160,000 distinct CDR3 sequences appear in this sample, around half of them only once. Of the sample, less than 3% falls within the top ten clones.

The sequence links TRBV18 to TRBJ2-7; the central 7 bases match TRBD1. Sequenced material: sorted CD4+, CD8+, or CD8+CD57+ T cells (not recorded which) from PBMCs. The TCR comes from a human donor with aplastic anemia. This receptor has the CDR3 CASSPTDRDNEQYF. The nucleotide sequence is TGTGCCAGCTCACCAACCGACAGGGACAACGAGCAGTACTTC. With all but the CDR3 taken from the reference TRBV18 and TRBJ2-7 genes, the full variable domain is: NAGVMQNPRHLVRRRGQEARLRCSPMKGHSHVYWYRQLPEEGLKFMVYLQKENIIDESGMPKERFSAEFPKEGPSILRIQQVVRGDSAAYFCASSPTDRDNEQYFGPGTRLTVT.